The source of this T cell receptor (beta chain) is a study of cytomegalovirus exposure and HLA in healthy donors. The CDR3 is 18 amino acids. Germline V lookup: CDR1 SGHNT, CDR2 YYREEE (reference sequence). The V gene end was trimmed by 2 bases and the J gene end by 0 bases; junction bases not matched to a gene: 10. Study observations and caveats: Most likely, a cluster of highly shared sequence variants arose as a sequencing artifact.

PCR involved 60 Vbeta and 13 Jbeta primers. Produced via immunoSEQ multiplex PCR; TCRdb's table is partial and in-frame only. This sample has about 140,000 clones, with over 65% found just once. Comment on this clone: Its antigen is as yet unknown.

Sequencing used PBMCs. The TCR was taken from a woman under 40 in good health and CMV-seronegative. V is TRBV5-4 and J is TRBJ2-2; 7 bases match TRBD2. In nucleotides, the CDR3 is TGTGCCAGCAGCTTCGGTGGGTGGGCGGGAGCGAACACCGGGGAGCTGTTTTTT. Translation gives CASSFGGWAGANTGELFF.